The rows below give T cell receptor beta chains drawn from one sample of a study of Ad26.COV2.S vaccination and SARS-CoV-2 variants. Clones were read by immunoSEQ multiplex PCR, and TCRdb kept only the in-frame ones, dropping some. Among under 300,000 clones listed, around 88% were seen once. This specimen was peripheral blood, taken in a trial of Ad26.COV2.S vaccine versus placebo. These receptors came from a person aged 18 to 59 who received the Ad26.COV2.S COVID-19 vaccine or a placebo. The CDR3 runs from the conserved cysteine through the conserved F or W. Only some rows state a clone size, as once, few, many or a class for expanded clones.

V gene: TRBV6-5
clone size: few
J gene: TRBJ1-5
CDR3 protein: CASSQTGTINQPQHF

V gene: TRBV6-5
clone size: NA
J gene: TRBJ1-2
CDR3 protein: CASSYRHTNYGYTF

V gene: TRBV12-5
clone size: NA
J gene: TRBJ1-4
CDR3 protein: CASVGASNEKLFF

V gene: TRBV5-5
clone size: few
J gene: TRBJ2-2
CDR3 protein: CASSTEVLNTGELFF

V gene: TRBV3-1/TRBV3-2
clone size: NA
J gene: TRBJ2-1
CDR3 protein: CASSQVSGASYNEQFF

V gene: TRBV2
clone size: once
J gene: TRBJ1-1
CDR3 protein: CAGRIQGANTEAFF

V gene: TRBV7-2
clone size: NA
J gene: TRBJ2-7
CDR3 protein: CASSLTGTGAYEQYF

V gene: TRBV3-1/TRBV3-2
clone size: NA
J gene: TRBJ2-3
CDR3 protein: CASSWTSGGTDTQYF

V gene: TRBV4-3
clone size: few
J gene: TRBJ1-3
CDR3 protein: CASSQDLGAGLGNTIYF

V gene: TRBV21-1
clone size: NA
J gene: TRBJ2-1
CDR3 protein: CASSKDARVYNEQFF

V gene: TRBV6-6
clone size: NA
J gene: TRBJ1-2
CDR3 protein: CASSGTRYGYTF

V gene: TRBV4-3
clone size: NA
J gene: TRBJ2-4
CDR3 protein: CARIGRELRKNIQYF

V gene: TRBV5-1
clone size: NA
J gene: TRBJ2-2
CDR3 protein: CASSRISSGGRNTGELFF

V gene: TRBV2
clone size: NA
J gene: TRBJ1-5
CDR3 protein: CASSEEPSNQPQHF

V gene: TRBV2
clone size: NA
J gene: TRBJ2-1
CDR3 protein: CASIRWWSSYNEQFF

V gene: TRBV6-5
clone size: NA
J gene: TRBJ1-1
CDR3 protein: CASSYGQGSTEAFF

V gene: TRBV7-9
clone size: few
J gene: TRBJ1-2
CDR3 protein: CASSLGGGANYGYTF

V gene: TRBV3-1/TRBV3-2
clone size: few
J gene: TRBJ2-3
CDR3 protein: CASSQEGGTDTQYF

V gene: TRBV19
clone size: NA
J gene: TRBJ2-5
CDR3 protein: CASSIRGTQETQYF

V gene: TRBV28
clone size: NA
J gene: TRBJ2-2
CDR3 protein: CASSLFSSGNTGELFF

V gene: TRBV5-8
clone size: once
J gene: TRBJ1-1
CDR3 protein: CASSSRAGQLNTEAFF

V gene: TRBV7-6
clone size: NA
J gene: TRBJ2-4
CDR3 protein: CASSRLAGDRPKNIQYF

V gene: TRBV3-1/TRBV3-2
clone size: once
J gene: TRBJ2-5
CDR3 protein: CASSQEGREVETQYF

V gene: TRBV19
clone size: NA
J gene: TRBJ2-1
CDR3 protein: CASRDPPIDEQFF

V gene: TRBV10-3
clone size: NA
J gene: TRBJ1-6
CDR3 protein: CAIGMDSPLHF

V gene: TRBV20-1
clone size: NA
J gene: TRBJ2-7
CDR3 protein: CSASPTMNPYEQYF

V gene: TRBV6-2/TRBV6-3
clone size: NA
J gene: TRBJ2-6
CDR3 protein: CASSYSGVPSGANVLTF

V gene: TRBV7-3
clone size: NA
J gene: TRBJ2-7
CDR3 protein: CASSSLAGGGYEQYF

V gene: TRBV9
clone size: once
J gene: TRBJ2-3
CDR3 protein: CASSVGPRGDRDTQYF

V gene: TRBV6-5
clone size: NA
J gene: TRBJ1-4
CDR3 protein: CASSPRQIEKLFF

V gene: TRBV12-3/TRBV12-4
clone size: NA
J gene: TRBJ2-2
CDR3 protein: CASSLVVTGELFF

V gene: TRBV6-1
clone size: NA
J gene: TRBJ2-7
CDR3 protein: CASSETAGGRDEQYF

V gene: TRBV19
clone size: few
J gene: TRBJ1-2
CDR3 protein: CASSTPDRKVRGYTF

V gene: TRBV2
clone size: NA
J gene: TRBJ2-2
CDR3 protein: CASSERRAGELFF

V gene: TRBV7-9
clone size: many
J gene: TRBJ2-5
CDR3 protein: CASSVIQETQYF

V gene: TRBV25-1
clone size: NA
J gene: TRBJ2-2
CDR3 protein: CASSEGQAGELFF

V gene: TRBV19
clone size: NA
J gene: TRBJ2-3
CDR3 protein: CASSIQAGVSTDTQYF

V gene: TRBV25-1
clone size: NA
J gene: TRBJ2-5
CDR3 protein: CASSDQGSGETQYF

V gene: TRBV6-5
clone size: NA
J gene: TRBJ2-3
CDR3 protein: CATSWGTDTQYF

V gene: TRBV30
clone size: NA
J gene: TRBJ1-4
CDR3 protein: CAWSRDLGEKLFF

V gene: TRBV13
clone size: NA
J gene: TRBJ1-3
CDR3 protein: CASSHQNTIYF

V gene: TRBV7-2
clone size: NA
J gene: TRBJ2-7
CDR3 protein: CASSSGLGLTYEQYF

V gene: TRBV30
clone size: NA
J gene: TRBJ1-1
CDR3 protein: CAYRTNTEAFF